The clone carrying this TCR beta chain occurred a few times. Its antigen is not known. This entry belongs to a study of T cell repertoires in cytomegalovirus infection. Study details: An indication of both CMV infection and matching HLA type came from public TCR beta signatures.

TCRdb re-called the reads through MiXCR, storing one row per CDR3 protein. The sample has 350,000 to 500,000 distinct CDR3 sequences, approximately 32% seen once. Study-wide results and caveats: HLA-C-restricted CMV-specific TCR beta clonotypes were dominant in the ex vivo response.

The sample comprised PBMCs. The source of this sequence is a human donor in good health (CMV status not recorded). Some clones in this sample may be carry-over from other donors' samples.

In DNA, the CDR3 is TGTGCCAGCAGCTTAGCACTAGCGGTCTACGAGCAGTACTTC. Its protein product is CASSLALAVYEQYF. The chain carries TRBV11-2 and TRBJ2-7; 8 bases line up with TRBD2. Trimming removed 1 base from V and 3 bases from J; junction bases left unmatched: 2. Germline V CDR1 and CDR2: SGHAT, FQNNGV. This CDR3 is 14 amino acids long.